This T cell receptor (beta chain) originates from a study of regulatory T cells in long-lasting Graves disease. Study findings and constraints: Sample size, which was small, may have reduced accuracy.

Researchers made TCR beta libraries by using iRepertoire HTBI primers and running Arm-PCR on CDR3 regions. TCRdb reanalysed the multiplex PCR reads using MiXCR and keeps one entry per CDR3 protein. The table records about 400,000 distinct CDR3 sequences, under 25% of them present only once. The CDR3 covers 13 residues. Germline CDR1 is SGHRS and CDR2 is YFSETQ. Trimming took off 1 base at V and 3 bases at J, with 7 bases between the two ends. Of note for this clonotype: As yet, its antigen is unknown.

Time point here: persistent/refractory GD, antithyroid drugs over 5 years with positive TRAb. Scientists built the TCR library using RNA that was extracted from PBMCs. The chain recombines TRBV5-1 with TRBJ1-1; no reliable D call. The clonotype originates from a female donor with Graves disease. The sample in question was peripheral blood mononuclear cells (PBMCs), obtained when the disease was refractory, from a patient treated with antithyroid drugs. This chain's CDR3 is CASSLRQHTEAFF. The DNA of the CDR3 is TGCGCCAGCAGCTTGCGGCAGCACACTGAAGCTTTCTTT.